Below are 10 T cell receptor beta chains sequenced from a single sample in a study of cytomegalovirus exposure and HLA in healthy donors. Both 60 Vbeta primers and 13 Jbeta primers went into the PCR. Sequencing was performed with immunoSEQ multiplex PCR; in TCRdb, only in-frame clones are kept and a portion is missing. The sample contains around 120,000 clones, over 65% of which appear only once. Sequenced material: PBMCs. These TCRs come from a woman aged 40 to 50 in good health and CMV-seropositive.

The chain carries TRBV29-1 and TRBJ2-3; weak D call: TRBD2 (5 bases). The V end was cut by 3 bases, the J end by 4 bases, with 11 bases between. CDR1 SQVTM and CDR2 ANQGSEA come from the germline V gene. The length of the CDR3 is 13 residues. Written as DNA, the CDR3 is TGCAGCGTTGACAGCGGACCCGCAGATACGCAGTATTTT. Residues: CSVDSGPADTQYF.

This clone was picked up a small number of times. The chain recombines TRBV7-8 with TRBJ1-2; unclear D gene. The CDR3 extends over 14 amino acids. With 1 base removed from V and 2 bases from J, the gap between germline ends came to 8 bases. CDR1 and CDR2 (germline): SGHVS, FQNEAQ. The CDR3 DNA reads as TGTGCCAGCAGCTTAGACTGGGAGAACTATGGCTACACCTTC. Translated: CASSLDWENYGYTF.

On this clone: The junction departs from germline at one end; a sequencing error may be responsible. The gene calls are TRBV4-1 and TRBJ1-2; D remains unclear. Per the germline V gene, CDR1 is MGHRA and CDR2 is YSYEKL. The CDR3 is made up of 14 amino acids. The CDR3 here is CASSQQTANYGYTF. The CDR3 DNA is TGCGCCAGCAGCCAACAGACTGCTAACTATGGCTATACCTTC.

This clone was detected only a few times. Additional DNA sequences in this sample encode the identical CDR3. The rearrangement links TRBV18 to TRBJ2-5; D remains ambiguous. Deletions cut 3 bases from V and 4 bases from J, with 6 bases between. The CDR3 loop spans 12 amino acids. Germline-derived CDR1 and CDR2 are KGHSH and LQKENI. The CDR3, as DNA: TGTGCCAGCTCACCGTCGGGAGAGACCCAGTACTTC. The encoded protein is CASSPSGETQYF.

Here the CDR3 reads CASSMDGNYEQYF. The CDR3 DNA is TGTGCCAGCAGCATGGACGGGAACTACGAGCAGTACTTC. The V and J genes are TRBV7-3 and TRBJ2-7; a possible D gene is TRBD2 (5 bases). V shed 5 bases and J shed 3 bases, with 11 bases lying between them. Germline CDR1 is SGHTA and CDR2 is FQGTGA. The CDR3 covers 13 residues.

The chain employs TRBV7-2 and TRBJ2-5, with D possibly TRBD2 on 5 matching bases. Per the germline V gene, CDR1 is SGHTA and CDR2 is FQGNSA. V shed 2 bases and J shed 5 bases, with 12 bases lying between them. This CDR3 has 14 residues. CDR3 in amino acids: CASSLRWGDETQYF. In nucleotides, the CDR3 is TGTGCCAGCAGCTTACGGTGGGGAGATGAGACCCAGTACTTC. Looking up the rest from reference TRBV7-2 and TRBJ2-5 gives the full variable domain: GAGVSQSPSNKVTEKGKDVELRCDPISGHTALYWYRQSLGQGLEFLIYFQGNSAPDKSGLPSDRFSAERTGGSVSTLTIQRTQQEDSAVYLCASSLRWGDETQYFGPGTRLLVL.

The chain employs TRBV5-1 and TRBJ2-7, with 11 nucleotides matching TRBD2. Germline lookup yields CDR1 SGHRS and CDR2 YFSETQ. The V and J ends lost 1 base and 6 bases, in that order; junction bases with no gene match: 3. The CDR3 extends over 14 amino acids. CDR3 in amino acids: CASSLRLAGGEQYF. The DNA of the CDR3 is TGCGCCAGCAGCTTGCGGCTAGCGGGAGGCGAGCAGTACTTC.

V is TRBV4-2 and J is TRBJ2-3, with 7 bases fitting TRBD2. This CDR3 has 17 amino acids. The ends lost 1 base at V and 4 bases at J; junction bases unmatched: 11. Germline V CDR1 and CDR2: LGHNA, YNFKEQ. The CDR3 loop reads CASSQGRMGGWSDTQYF. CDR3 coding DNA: TGTGCCAGCAGCCAAGGGCGAATGGGGGGGTGGTCAGATACGCAGTATTTT.

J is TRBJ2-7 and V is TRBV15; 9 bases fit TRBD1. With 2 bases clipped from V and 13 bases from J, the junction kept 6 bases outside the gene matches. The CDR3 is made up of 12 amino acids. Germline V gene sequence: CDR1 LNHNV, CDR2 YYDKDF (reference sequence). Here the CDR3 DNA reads TGTGCCACCAGCAGACCCCGGGACAGGGTCTACTTC. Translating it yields CATSRPRDRVYF.

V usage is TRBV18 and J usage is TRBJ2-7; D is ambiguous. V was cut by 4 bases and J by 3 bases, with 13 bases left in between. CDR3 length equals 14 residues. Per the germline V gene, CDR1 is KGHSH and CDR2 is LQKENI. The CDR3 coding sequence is TGTGCCAGCTCACTCGACTCAAGCCTCTACGAGCAGTACTTC. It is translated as CASSLDSSLYEQYF.